This note documents a single T cell receptor (beta chain) sequence. This entry is derived from a study of T cell changes during pregnancy in multiple sclerosis. The CDR3 extends over 15 amino acids. The V and J ends lost 2 bases and 4 bases respectively, with 12 bases between them. Germline lookup yields CDR1 MDHEN and CDR2 SYDVKM. The table came from immunoSEQ multiplex PCR; TCRdb's copy has only in-frame clones and leaves some out. The sample lists under 60,000 clones, 80% to 95% seen once, with around 0.5% in the top ten. This clonotype was obtained from a female donor with multiple sclerosis, enrolled in a pregnancy study. This sample comprised CD4+ T cells from peripheral blood mononuclear cells, obtained after pregnancy. This chain links TRBV28 with TRBJ1-3, with D unclear. This chain's CDR3 is CASSLPGMEGNTIYF. In DNA, the CDR3 is TGTGCCAGCAGTTTACCCGGGATGGAAGGAAACACCATATATTTT. Looking up the rest from reference TRBV28 and TRBJ1-3 gives the full variable domain: DVKVTQSSRYLVKRTGEKVFLECVQDMDHENMFWYRQDPGLGLRLIYFSYDVKMKEKGDIPEGYSVSREKKERFSLILESASTNQTSMYLCASSLPGMEGNTIYFGEGSWLTVV.